The 5 T cell receptor beta chains in this list originate from one sample, sequenced in a study of CD8 T cells in ankylosing spondylitis (dated by TCRdb to the late 2010s). Study-wide conclusions, independent of this receptor: Blood from ankylosing spondylitis patients appeared to be characterized by a TCR beta motif made up of fewer than ten highly homologous amino acid variants.

Libraries were prepared through 5' RACE. TCRdb records Illumina HiSeq 2500 as the sequencer. TCRdb redid the processing of the public reads, applying fastp at Q25 and MiXCR, and retained in-frame beta chains. For every CDR3 protein sequence, its rows merge into one entry that carries the most common genes and DNA. The sample yields 650,000 to 800,000 distinct CDR3 sequences; 19% were counted once. Clones ranked in the top ten supply 15% to 20% of the sample. Their target antigens are unknown. The specimen sequenced was blood, either unsorted or a sorted T cell fraction (not recorded which). Receptor source: a male donor with ankylosing spondylitis.

In its sample, this clonotype was seen a few times. The chain uses TRBV10-3 and TRBJ1-1, with 7 bases fitting TRBD1. The CDR3 extends over 14 amino acids. Germline values: CDR1 ENHRY, CDR2 SYGVKD. V was clipped by 6 bases and J by 4 bases; unmatched bases: 8. The CDR3 spells CAIRTQGRSTEAFF. The CDR3 DNA reads as TGTGCCATCAGAACACAGGGGCGGAGCACTGAAGCTTTCTTT.

This clonotype has more than one count but fewer than ten. The DNA of the CDR3 is TGTGCCAGCAGCCCACAGAGGGACAGGGGTGCCCTGGAGCAGTACTTC. This encodes CASSPQRDRGALEQYF. This chain joins TRBV14 and TRBJ2-7, with TRBD1 matching over 10 bases. Germline V gene lookup returns CDR1 SGHDN and CDR2 FVKESK. The ends lost 4 bases at V and 7 bases at J; junction bases unmatched: 13. CDR3 length: 16 residues.

The gene calls are TRBV24-1 and TRBJ1-3; D gene unclear. The CDR3 loop spans 15 amino acids. In germline, CDR1 is KGHDR, CDR2 SFDVKD. With 2 bases removed from V and 0 bases from J, the gap between germline ends came to 7 bases. The CDR3 DNA reads as TGTGCCACCAGTGATTCACCTGACTCTGGAAACACCATATATTTT. It translates to CATSDSPDSGNTIYF.

The J gene is TRBJ2-7, the V gene TRBV29-1; tentative D call: TRBD2 (6 bases). The germline CDR1 and CDR2 sequences are SQVTM and ANQGSEA. The CDR3 totals 13 residues. Trimming took 4 bases from V and 9 from J, leaving 19 bases between them. The chain's CDR3 is CSVGLEGRSAQYF. The CDR3 DNA is TGCAGCGTTGGTCTGGAGGGACGTTCTGCGCAGTACTTC.

This clonotype was seen more than once but under ten times. The chain joins TRBV10-3 to TRBJ2-1; D may correspond to TRBD1 or TRBD2 (5 bases each). Germline assignment: CDR1 ENHRY and CDR2 SYGVKD. This CDR3 is 12 amino acids long. V shed 6 bases and J shed 9 bases, with 12 bases lying between them. This CDR3 is CAISRDPTEQFF. The CDR3 DNA reads as TGTGCCATCAGCCGGGACCCCACTGAGCAGTTCTTC.